The clone carrying this T cell receptor (beta chain) was detected many times. Its matching antigen is unknown. This record comes from a study of T cells in Graves' hyperthyroidism and ophthalmopathy. Study results and limitations: Most thyroid clonotypes with frequency above 0.001 were detected in blood.

Researchers amplified the TCR beta CDR3 regions from RNA transcripts. With the HTBI primer set, the TCR CDR3 went through a first round of RT-PCR. TCRdb re-analysed the multiplex PCR reads in MiXCR, keeping a single row per CDR3 protein. The data show fewer than 450,000 distinct CDR3 sequences, roughly 18% seen once. Uncontrolled infection, other autoimmune disease, pregnancy and lactation each barred patients from inclusion. The TCR sequence derives from a young man with Graves' ophthalmopathy. The sample comprised blood.

The CDR3 spells CASSVGHLATAEAFF. CDR3 nucleotide sequence: TGTGCCAGCAGCGTAGGACACTTGGCGACCGCTGAAGCTTTCTTT. The chain employs TRBV9 and TRBJ1-1; unclear D gene. The CDR3 totals 15 residues. Per germline, CDR1 SGDLS and CDR2 YYNGEE. Trimming removed 0 bases from V and 6 bases from J, with 15 bases in between. Looking up the rest from reference TRBV9 and TRBJ1-1 gives the full variable domain: DSGVTQTPKHLITATGQRVTLRCSPRSGDLSVYWYQQSLDQGLQFLIQYYNGEERAKGNILERFSAQQFPDLHSELNLSSLELGDSALYFCASSVGHLATAEAFFGQGTRLTVV.